This is a list of T cell receptor beta chains from one sample in a study of T cell changes during pregnancy in multiple sclerosis. Measured with immunoSEQ multiplex PCR; TCRdb has only the in-frame clones, and not every one. Altogether under 40,000 clones are present, over 80% being singletons, with the ten largest covering about 27%. Sequenced here: CD8+ T cells from peripheral blood mononuclear cells, sampled before pregnancy. Receptors originate from a female donor with multiple sclerosis, enrolled in a pregnancy study. Both conserved end residues are trimmed from each CDR3. Fields, in order: CDR3 length, V gene, CDR3 protein.

CDR3 length: 15
V gene: TRBV5-1
CDR3 protein: ASSPSMWEGMGETQY

CDR3 length: 11
V gene: TRBV13
CDR3 protein: ASSSDLHNEQF

CDR3 length: 11
V gene: TRBV9
CDR3 protein: ASSPAPGQGFP

CDR3 length: 13
V gene: TRBV7-3
CDR3 protein: ASSLAPLEGPPLH

CDR3 length: 9
V gene: TRBV27
CDR3 protein: ASSWRNEQF

CDR3 length: 12
V gene: TRBV18
CDR3 protein: ASSRDRGSTEAF

CDR3 length: 14
V gene: TRBV7-9
CDR3 protein: ASSSNLQASNTEAF

CDR3 length: 12
V gene: TRBV27
CDR3 protein: ASSPAGQGNEQY

CDR3 length: 14
V gene: TRBV6-1
CDR3 protein: ASSEESWRFLQTQY

CDR3 length: 12
V gene: TRBV10-2
CDR3 protein: ASVGRAGGDEQF

CDR3 length: 15
V gene: TRBV12-2
CDR3 protein: ASRRGGGLRSTDTQY

CDR3 length: 10
V gene: TRBV19
CDR3 protein: ASSPGGAGYT

CDR3 length: 12
V gene: TRBV6-4
CDR3 protein: ASAHGSIYNEQF

CDR3 length: 12
V gene: TRBV6-5
CDR3 protein: ASSYSSGLETQY

CDR3 length: 13
V gene: TRBV6-4
CDR3 protein: ASSERGGSYNEQF

CDR3 length: 12
V gene: TRBV21-1
CDR3 protein: ASSRGEGNNEQF

CDR3 length: 12
V gene: TRBV7-9
CDR3 protein: ASSPTGVNEKLF

CDR3 length: 13
V gene: TRBV5-1
CDR3 protein: ASSFDGTPPETQY

CDR3 length: 13
V gene: TRBV5-6
CDR3 protein: ASSIGTSGGYEQY

CDR3 length: 12
V gene: TRBV25-1
CDR3 protein: ASRATGGGEKLF

CDR3 length: 13
V gene: TRBV28
CDR3 protein: ASSQGQANTYEQY

CDR3 length: 12
V gene: TRBV9
CDR3 protein: ASSPRSQGREQF

CDR3 length: 7
V gene: TRBV30
CDR3 protein: AAGTPLH

CDR3 length: 11
V gene: TRBV9
CDR3 protein: ASSVAIRDEAF

CDR3 length: 10
V gene: TRBV6-6
CDR3 protein: ASGQGYNEQF

CDR3 length: 14
V gene: TRBV5-1
CDR3 protein: ASSLDRDTRRAEQF

CDR3 length: 12
V gene: TRBV9
CDR3 protein: ASSPRDRGYEQY

CDR3 length: 11
V gene: TRBV2
CDR3 protein: ASSIQGPNEAF

CDR3 length: 14
V gene: TRBV6-1
CDR3 protein: ASSEAWPGQGYGYT